This paragraph covers one TCR beta chain sequence. Germline assignment: CDR1 SGHDT and CDR2 YYEEEE. Trimming removed 4 bases from V and 4 bases from J, with 17 bases in between. CDR3 length equals 15 residues. The data originate from a study of blood T cell repertoires in COVID-19. In the study overall: Sample material is recorded as cDNA or gDNA derived from T cells, B-cell-depleted T cells, or PBMCs.

Original data processing: Amplification with reference gene primers provided the estimates of nucleated cell counts. The protocol was immunoSEQ multiplex PCR, while the TCRdb copy is restricted to in-frame clones and leaves out a portion. V, J and clone size derive from that table, while D and trimming were established from the DNA sequence. This table has fewer than 25,000 clones, 89% appearing once. The sequence was collected from a man between 65 and 85 years old with acute or convalescent COVID-19. The chain has TRBV5-6 and TRBJ1-2, with D perhaps matching TRBD1 (6 bases). Source material: peripheral blood. CDR3 nucleotide sequence: TGTGCCAGCAGCGATGGGGGGGCTAGTCTCTATGGCTACACCTTC. It is translated as CASSDGGASLYGYTF.